Listed below are T cell receptor beta chains from one sample, sequenced in a study of T cell changes during pregnancy in multiple sclerosis. The protocol was immunoSEQ multiplex PCR, while the TCRdb copy is restricted to in-frame clones and leaves out a portion. The repertoire holds about 130,000 clones, with around 95% as singletons. The sequencing used peripheral blood, collected after pregnancy. The receptors come from a female donor with multiple sclerosis, enrolled in a pregnancy study. Each CDR3 is given with its conserved first and last residue.

v_call,j_call,cdr3_aa
TRBV4-1,TRBJ1-2,CASSQGGGANYGYTF
TRBV19,TRBJ2-6,CATKQGSGANVLTF
TRBV5-1,TRBJ2-2,CASSLGVSGELFF
TRBV4-3,TRBJ1-1,CASSLNLNTEAFF
TRBV5-1,TRBJ1-4,CASSLALNEKLFF
TRBV28,TRBJ2-7,CASSFRGTSQYEQYF
TRBV6-1,TRBJ1-5,CASRATGSTQPQHF
TRBV6-1,TRBJ1-2,CASSELVGYTF
TRBV18,TRBJ2-1,CASSPGIGARDEQFF
TRBV5-1,TRBJ2-3,CASSPPDGHTDTQYF
TRBV19,TRBJ2-7,CASSLRRQSEQYF
TRBV6-1,TRBJ2-5,CASSESGGSGETQYF
TRBV7-2,TRBJ2-3,CASSSKTSGTGDTQYF
TRBV6-1,TRBJ1-1,CASSDRGKSTEAFF
TRBV27,TRBJ2-7,CASRTGASYEQYF
TRBV5-1,TRBJ2-7,CASSSTRRSGTGAYEQYF
TRBV2,TRBJ1-2,CASSDRQGHGYTF
TRBV29-1,TRBJ1-1,CSVGPKLRGTEAFF
TRBV27,TRBJ2-7,CASSILAGDYEQYF
TRBV18,TRBJ2-5,CASSSQGGETQYF
TRBV30,NA,CAWETSGSYEQYF
TRBV11-2,TRBJ2-5,CASSPNRDLIETQYF
TRBV27,TRBJ2-7,CASSFVSGSSEQYF
TRBV19,TRBJ2-4,CASSGARGGKNIQYF
TRBV30,TRBJ1-5,CAFTVNSNQPQHF
TRBV30,TRBJ2-3,CAWSTGVDTQYF
TRBV29-1,TRBJ2-7,CSAGRQGGAYEQYF
TRBV9,TRBJ1-5,CASSEGTASNQPQHF
TRBV25-1,TRBJ2-5,CASSLKETQYF
TRBV7-8,TRBJ2-2,CASSLEAIGSTNTGELFF
TRBV6-1,TRBJ1-5,CASKEGYSNQPQHF
TRBV2,TRBJ1-1,CASLNTEAFF
TRBV6-6,TRBJ2-3,CASSLTGAGDTQYF